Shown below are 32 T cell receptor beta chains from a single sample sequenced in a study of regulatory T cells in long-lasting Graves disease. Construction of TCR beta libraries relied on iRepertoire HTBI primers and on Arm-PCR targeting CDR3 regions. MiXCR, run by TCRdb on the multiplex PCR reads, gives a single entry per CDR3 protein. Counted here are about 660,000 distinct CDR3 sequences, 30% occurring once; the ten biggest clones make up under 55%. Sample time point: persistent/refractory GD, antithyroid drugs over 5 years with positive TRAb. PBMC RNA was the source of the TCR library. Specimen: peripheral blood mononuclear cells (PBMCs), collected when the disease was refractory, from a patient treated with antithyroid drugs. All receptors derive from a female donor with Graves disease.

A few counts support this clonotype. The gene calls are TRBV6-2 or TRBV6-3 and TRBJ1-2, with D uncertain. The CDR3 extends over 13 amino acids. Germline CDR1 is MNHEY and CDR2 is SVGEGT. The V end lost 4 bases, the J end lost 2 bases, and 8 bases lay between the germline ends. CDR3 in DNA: TGTGCCAGCAGTTTCTACCAAAACTATGGCTACACCTTC. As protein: CASSFYQNYGYTF.

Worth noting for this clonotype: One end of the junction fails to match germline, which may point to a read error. CDR3 in amino acids: CASRPGTGVHF. The CDR3 DNA is TGTGCCAGCAGGCCCGGGACAGGAGTTCACTTC. This rearrangement joins TRBV2 to TRBJ2-7; the match to TRBD1 covers 8 bases. CDR3 length equals 11 residues. Germline-derived CDR1 and CDR2 are SNHLY and FYNNEI. Together with reference TRBV2 and TRBJ2-7, the CDR3 gives the full variable domain: EPEVTQTPSHQVTQMGQEVILRCVPISNHLYFYWYRQILGQKVEFLVSFYNNEISEKSEIFDDQFSVERPDGSNFTLKIRSTKLEDSAMYFCASRPGTGVHFGPGTRLTVT.

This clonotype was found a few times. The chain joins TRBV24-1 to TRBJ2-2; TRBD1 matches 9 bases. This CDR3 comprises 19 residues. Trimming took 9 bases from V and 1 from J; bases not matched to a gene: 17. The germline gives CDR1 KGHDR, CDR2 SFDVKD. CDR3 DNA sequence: TGTGCCACCGGACCCGGGAAGCGACAGGGGGTCGGGAACACCGGGGAGCTGTTTTTT. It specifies CATGPGKRQGVGNTGELFF.

The CDR3 loop is CASSPTIYEQYF. For the CDR3, the DNA is TGTGCCAGCTCACCCACTATCTACGAGCAGTACTTC. This chain uses TRBV18 with TRBJ2-7; D gene unclear. Deletions cut 3 bases from V and 3 bases from J, with 6 bases between. CDR1 and CDR2 (germline): KGHSH, LQKENI. The CDR3 contains 12 residues.

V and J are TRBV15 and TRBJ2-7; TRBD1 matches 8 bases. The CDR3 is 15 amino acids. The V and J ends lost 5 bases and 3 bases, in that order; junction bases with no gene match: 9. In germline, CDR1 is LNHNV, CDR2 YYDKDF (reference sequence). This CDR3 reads CATSGGTGNGYEQYF. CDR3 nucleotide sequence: TGTGCCACCAGCGGCGGGACAGGTAACGGCTACGAGCAGTACTTC.

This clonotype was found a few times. CDR3 nucleotides: TGTGCCAGCAGCTTAAAGTGGGGGGGACCCCAAGAGACCCAGTACTTC. This encodes CASSLKWGGPQETQYF. The chain carries TRBV7-9 and TRBJ2-5, with 7 nucleotides matching TRBD2. Germline CDR1 is SEHNR and CDR2 is FQNEAQ (reference sequence). Trimming took 2 bases from V and 1 from J; bases not matched to a gene: 7. The CDR3 length is 16 residues.

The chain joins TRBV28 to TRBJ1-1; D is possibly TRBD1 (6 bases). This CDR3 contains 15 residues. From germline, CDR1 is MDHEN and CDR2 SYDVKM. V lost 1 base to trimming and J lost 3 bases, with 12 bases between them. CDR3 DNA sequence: TGTGCCAGCAGTTTATTGTCTGGGGGCCACACTGAAGCTTTCTTT. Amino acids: CASSLLSGGHTEAFF.

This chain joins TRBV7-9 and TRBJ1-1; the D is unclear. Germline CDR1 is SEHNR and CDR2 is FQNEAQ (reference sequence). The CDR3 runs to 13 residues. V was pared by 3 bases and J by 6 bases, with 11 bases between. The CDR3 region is CASSFDGRPEAFF. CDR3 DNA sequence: TGTGCCAGCAGCTTTGATGGCAGACCTGAAGCTTTCTTT.

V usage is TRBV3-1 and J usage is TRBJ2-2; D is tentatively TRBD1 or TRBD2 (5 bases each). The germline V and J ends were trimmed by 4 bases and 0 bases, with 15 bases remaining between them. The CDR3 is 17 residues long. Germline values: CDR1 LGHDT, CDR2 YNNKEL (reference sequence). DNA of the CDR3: TGTGCCAGCAGCCGACCAACGGGGCTTACGAACACCGGGGAGCTGTTTTTT. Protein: CASSRPTGLTNTGELFF.

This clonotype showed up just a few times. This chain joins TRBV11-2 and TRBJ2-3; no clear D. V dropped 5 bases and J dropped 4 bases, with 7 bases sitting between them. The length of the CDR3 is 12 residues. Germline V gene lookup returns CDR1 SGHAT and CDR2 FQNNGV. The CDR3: CASSLSPDTQYF. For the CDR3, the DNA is TGTGCCAGCAGCCTCAGTCCAGATACGCAGTATTTT.

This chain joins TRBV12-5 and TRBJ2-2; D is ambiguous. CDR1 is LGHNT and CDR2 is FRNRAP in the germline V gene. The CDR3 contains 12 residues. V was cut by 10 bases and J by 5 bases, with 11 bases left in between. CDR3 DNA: TGTGCTAACGGGCTGAGGACCGGGGAGCTGTTTTTT. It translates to CANGLRTGELFF.

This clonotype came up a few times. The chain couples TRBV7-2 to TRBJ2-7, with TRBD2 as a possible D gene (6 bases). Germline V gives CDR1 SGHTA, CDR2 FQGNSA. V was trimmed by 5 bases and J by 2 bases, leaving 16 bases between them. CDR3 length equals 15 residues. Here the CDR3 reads CASSTAGTDPYEQYF. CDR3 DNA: TGTGCCAGCAGCACCGCCGGGACTGATCCCTACGAGCAGTACTTC.

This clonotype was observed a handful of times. For the CDR3, the DNA is TGCAGCGTTGTGGTTAGCCGGACAGTTAACACTGAAGCTTTCTTT. Protein sequence: CSVVVSRTVNTEAFF. The chain links TRBV29-1 to TRBJ1-1; D is perhaps TRBD1 (6 bases). The germline V gene encodes CDR1 SQVTM and CDR2 ANQGSEA. V lost 4 bases, J lost 2 bases, and 17 bases lay in between. The CDR3 totals 15 residues. The variable domain in full, with the rest retrieved from reference TRBV29-1 and TRBJ1-1, is SAVISQKPSRDICQRGTSLTIQCQVDSQVTMMFWYRQQPGQSLTLIATANQGSEATYESGFVIDKFPISRPNLTFSTLTVSNMSPEDSSIYLCSVVVSRTVNTEAFFGQGTRLTVV.

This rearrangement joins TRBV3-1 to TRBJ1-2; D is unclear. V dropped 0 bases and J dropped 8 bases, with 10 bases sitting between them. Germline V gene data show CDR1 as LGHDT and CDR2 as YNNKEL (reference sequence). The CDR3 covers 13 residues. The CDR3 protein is CASSQEEEGGYTF. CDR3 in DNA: TGTGCCAGCAGCCAAGAAGAAGAGGGCGGCTACACCTTC.

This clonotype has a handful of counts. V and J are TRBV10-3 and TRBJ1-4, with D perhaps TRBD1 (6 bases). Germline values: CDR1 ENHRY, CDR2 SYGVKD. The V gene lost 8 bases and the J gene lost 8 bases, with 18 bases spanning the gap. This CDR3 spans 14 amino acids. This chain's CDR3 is CAIGPGGQKEKLFF. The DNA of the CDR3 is TGTGCCATCGGGCCCGGTGGACAGAAAGAAAAACTGTTTTTT.

DNA for the CDR3: TGTGCCAGCAGCTTTCGGACTAGCGGGAACAATGAGCAGTTCTTC. Residues: CASSFRTSGNNEQFF. This chain joins TRBV7-2 and TRBJ2-1; the match to TRBD2 covers 12 bases. CDR1 is SGHTA and CDR2 is FQGNSA in the germline V gene. CDR3 length equals 15 residues. V gave up 3 bases and J gave up 5 bases; unmatched junction bases: 2.

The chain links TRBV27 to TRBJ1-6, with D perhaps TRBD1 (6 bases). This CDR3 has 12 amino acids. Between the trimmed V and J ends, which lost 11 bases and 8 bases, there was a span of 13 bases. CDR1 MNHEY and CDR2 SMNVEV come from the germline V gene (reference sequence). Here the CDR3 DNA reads TGTGCCCGCAATACAGGGTATTCACCCCTCCACTTT. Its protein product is CARNTGYSPLHF.

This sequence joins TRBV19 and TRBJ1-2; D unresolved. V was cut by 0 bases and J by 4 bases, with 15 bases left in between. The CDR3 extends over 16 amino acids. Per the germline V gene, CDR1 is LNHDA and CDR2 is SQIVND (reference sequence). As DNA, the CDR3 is TGTGCCAGTAGTATAGACTCCTCAAGGAAGAGCTATGGCTACACCTTC. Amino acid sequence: CASSIDSSRKSYGYTF.

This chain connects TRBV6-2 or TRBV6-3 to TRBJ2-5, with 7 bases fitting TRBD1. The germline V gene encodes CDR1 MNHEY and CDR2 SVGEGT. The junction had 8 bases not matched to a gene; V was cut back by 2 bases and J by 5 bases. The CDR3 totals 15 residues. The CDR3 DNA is TGTGCCAGCAGTTACCCGACAGGGATCGGCGAGACCCAGTACTTC. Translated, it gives CASSYPTGIGETQYF.

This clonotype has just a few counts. The CDR3 loop is CSVPGQGGRTQYF. DNA of the CDR3: TGCAGCGTCCCCGGACAGGGTGGGAGGACCCAGTACTTC. The V and J genes are TRBV29-1 and TRBJ2-5, with 8 nucleotides matching TRBD1. This CDR3 has 13 amino acids. The germline V gene has CDR1 SQVTM and CDR2 ANQGSEA. The junction had 10 bases not matched to a gene; V was cut back by 6 bases and J by 7 bases.

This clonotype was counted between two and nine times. This CDR3 reads CASSPLEGGYTEAFF. The CDR3 nucleotides are TGTGCCAGCAGCCCCCTTGAGGGTGGGTACACTGAAGCTTTCTTT. This chain joins TRBV14 and TRBJ1-1; D call uncertain. Germline V gives CDR1 SGHDN, CDR2 FVKESK. The CDR3 is 15 amino acids. Trimming pared 4 bases from V and 3 bases from J, leaving 15 bases between.

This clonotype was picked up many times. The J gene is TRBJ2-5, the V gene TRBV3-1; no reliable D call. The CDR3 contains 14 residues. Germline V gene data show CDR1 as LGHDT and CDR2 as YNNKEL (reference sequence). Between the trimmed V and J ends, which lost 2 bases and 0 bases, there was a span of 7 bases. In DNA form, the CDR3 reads TGTGCCAGCAGCCAACCTGCCAACCAAGAGACCCAGTACTTC. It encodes CASSQPANQETQYF.

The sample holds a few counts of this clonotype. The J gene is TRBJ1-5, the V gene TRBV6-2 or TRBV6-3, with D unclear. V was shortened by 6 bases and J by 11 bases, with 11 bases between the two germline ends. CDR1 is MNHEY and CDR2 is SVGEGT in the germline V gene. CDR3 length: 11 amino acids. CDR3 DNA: TGTGCCAGCAGGCAGGCTTGGACCCAGCATTTT. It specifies CASRQAWTQHF.

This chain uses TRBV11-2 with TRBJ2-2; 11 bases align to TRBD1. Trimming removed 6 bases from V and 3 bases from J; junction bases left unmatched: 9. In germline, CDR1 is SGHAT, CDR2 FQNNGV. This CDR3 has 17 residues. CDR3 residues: CASRVGQGASDTGELFF. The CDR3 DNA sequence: TGTGCCAGCAGGGTTGGACAGGGGGCTTCGGACACCGGGGAGCTGTTTTTT.

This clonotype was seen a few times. For the CDR3, the DNA is TGTGCCAGCAGTTTTAAGGGGCACGAGCAGTACTTC. It is translated as CASSFKGHEQYF. The chain couples TRBV12-3 or TRBV12-4 to TRBJ2-7, with a possible D match to TRBD1 (5 bases). This CDR3 is built from 12 residues. V was trimmed by 3 bases and J by 5 bases, leaving 8 bases between them.

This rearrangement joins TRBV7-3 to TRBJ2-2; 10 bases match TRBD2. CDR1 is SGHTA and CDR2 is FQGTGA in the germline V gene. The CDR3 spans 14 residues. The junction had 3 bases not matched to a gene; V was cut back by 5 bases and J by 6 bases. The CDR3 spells CASSPGTSAGELFF. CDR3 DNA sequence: TGTGCCAGCAGCCCAGGGACTAGCGCCGGGGAGCTGTTTTTT.

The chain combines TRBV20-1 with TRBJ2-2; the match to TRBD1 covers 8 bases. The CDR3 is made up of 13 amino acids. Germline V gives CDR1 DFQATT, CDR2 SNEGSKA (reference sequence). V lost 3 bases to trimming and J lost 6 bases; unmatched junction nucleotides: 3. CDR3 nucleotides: TGCAGTGCTAGGGACAGGGAATCCGGGGAGCTGTTTTTT. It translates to CSARDRESGELFF.

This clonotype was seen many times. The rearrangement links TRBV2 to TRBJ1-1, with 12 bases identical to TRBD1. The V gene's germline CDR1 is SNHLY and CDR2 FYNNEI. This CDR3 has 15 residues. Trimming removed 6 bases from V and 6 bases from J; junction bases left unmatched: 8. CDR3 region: CASRGTGGLSPEAFF. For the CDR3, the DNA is TGTGCCAGCAGGGGGACAGGGGGCCTTTCCCCTGAAGCTTTCTTT.

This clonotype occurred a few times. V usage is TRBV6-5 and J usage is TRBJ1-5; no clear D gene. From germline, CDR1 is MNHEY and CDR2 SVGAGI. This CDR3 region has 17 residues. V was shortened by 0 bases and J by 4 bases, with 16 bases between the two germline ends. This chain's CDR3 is CASSYSIMGRLNQPQHF. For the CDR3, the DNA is TGTGCCAGCAGTTACTCGATCATGGGCAGGCTAAATCAGCCCCAGCATTTT.

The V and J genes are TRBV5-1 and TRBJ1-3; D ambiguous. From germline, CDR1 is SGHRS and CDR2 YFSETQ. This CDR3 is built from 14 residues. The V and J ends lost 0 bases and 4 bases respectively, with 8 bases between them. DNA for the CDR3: TGCGCCAGCAGCTTGGAACAGACCGGAAACACCATATATTTT. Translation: CASSLEQTGNTIYF.

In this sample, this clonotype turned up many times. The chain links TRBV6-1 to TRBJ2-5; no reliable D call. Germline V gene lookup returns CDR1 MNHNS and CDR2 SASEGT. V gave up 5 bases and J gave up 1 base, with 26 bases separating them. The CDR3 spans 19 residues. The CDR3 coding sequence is TGTGCCAGCAGTCAAGACCAAGTAACCGCCAGCCACCTCCAAGAGACCCAGTACTTC. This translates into CASSQDQVTASHLQETQYF.

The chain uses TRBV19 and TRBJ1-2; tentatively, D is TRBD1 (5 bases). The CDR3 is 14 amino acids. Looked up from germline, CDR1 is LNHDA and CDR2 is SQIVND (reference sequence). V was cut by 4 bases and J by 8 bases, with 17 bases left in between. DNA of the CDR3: TGTGCCAGTAGTACCAGGGATAGAGTCGTCGGCTACACCTTC. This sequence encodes CASSTRDRVVGYTF.